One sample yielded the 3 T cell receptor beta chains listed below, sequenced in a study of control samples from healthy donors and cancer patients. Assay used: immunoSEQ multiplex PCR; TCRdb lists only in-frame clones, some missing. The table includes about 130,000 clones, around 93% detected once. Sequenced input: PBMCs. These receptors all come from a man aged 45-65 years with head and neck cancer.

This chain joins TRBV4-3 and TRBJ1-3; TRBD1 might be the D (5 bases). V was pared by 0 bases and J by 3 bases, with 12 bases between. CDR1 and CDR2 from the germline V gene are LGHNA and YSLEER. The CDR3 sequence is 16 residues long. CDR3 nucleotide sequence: TGCGCCAGCAGCCAAGAGGGCAGGGTAGGTGGAAACACCATATATTTT. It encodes CASSQEGRVGGNTIYF.

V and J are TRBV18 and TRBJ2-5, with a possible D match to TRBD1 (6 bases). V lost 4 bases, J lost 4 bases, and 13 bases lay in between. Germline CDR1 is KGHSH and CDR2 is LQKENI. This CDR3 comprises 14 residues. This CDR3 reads CASSQLQGAETQYF. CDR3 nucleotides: TGTGCCAGCTCACAACTACAGGGTGCAGAGACCCAGTACTTC.

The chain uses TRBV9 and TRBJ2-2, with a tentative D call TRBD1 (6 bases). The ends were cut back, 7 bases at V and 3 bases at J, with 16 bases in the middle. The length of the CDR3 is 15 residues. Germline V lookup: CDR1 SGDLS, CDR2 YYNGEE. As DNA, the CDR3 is TGTGCCAGCTCCCGAGGGGGTCGGGACACCGGGGAGCTGTTTTTT. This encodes CASSRGGRDTGELFF.